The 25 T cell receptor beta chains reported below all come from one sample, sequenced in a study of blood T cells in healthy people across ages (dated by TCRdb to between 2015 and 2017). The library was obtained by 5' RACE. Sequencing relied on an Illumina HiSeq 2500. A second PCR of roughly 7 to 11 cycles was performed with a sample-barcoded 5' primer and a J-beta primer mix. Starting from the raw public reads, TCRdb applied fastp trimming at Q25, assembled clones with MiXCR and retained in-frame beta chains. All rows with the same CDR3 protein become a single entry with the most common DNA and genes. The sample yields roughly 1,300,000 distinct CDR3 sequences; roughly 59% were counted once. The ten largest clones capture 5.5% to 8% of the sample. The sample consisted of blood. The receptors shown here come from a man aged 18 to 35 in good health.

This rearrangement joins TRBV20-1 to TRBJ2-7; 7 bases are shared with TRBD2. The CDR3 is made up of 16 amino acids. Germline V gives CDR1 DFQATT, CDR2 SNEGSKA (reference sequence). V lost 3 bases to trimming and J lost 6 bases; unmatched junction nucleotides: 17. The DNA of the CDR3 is TGCAGTGCTAGTGGCTGGGGAGGGGAGAGTCCTCGCGAGCAGTACTTC. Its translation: CSASGWGGESPREQYF.

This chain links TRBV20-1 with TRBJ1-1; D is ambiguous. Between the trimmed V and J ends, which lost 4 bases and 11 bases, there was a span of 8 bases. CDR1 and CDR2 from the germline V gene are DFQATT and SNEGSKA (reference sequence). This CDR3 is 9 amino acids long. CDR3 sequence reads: CSATTGAFF. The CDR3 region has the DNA TGCAGTGCTACGACCGGGGCTTTCTTT.

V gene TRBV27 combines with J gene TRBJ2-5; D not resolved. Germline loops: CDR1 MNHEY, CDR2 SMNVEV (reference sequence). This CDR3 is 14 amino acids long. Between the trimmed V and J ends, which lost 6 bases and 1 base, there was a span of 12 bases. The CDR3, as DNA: TGTGCCAGCAGGAGCCCCGGGCTCCAAGAGACCCAGTACTTC. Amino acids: CASRSPGLQETQYF.

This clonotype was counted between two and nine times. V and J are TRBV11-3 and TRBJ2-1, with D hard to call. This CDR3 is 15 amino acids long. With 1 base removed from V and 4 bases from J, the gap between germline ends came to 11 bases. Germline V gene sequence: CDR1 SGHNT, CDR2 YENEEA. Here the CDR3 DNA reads TGTGCCAGCAGCTTAGGGGCGAGTACTTACAATGAGCAGTTCTTC. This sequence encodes CASSLGASTYNEQFF. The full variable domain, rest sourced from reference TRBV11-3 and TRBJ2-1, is EAGVVQSPRYKIIEKKQPVAFWCNPISGHNTLYWYLQNLGQGPELLIRYENEEAVDDSQLPKDRFSAERLKGVDSTLKIQPAELGDSAVYLCASSLGASTYNEQFFGPGTRLTVL.

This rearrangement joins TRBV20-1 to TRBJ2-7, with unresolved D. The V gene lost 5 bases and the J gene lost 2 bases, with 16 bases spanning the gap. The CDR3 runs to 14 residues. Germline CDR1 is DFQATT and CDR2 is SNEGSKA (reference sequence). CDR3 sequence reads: CSAHLRLSAYEQYF. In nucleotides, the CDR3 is TGCAGTGCTCACCTTCGACTGTCTGCCTACGAGCAGTACTTC.

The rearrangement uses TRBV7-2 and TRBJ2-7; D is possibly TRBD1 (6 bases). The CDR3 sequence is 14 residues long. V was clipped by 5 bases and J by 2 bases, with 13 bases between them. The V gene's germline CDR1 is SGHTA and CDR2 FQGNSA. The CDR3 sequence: CASSRGDKPYEQYF. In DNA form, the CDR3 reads TGTGCCAGCAGCAGAGGGGACAAACCCTACGAGCAGTACTTC.

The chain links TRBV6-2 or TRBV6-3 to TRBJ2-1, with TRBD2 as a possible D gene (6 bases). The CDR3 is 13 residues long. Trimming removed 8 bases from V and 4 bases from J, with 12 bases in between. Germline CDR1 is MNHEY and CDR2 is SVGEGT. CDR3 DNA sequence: TGTGCCAGCGTGGGGGGTGATTACAATGAGCAGTTCTTC. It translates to CASVGGDYNEQFF.

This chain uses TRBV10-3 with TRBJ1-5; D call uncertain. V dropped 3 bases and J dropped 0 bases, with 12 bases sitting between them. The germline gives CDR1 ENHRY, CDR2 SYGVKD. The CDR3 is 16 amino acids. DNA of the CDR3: TGTGCCATCAGTGAAGCAGGAGGCTATAGCAATCAGCCCCAGCATTTT. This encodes CAISEAGGYSNQPQHF.

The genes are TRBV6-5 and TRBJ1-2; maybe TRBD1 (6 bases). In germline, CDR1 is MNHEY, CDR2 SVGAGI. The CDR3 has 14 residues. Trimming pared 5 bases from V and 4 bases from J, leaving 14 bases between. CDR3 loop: CASSPRQVLYGYTF. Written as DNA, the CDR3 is TGTGCCAGCAGTCCGCGACAGGTACTCTATGGCTACACCTTC.

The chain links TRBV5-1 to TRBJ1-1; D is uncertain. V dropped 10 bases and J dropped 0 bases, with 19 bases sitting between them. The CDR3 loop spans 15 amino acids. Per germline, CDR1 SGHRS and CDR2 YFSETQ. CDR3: CAYLLKTDMNTEAFF. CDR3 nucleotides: TGCGCCTACCTTCTTAAGACGGATATGAACACTGAAGCTTTCTTT.

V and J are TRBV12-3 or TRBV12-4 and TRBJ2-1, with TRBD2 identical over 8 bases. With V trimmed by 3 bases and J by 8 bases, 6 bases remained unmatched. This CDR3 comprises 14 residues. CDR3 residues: CASSFGGAVDEQFF. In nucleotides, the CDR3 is TGTGCCAGCAGTTTCGGGGGGGCAGTGGATGAGCAGTTCTTC.

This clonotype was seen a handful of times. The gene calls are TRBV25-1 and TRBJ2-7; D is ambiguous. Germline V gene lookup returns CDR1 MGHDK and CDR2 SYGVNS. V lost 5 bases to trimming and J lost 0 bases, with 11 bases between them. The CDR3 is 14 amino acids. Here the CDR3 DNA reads TGTGCCAGCAGTTCCTTGGACGGCTCCTACGAGCAGTACTTC. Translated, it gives CASSSLDGSYEQYF.

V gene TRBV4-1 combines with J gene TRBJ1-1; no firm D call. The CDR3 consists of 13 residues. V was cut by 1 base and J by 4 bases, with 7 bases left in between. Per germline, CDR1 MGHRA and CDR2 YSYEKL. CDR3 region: CASSQGVSTEAFF. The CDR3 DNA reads TGCGCCAGCAGCCAAGGAGTTAGCACTGAAGCTTTCTTT.

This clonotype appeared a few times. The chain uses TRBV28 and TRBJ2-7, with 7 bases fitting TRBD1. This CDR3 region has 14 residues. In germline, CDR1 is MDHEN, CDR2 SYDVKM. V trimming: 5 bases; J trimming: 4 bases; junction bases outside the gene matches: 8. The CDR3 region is CASSPLTGTYEQYF. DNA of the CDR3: TGTGCCAGCAGTCCACTGACAGGGACATACGAGCAGTACTTC.

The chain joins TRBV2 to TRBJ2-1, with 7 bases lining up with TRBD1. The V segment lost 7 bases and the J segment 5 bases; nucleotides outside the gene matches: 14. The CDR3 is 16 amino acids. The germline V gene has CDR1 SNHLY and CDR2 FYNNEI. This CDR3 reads CASNLYLQGKDNEQFF. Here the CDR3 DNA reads TGTGCCAGCAATCTTTACTTACAGGGGAAGGACAATGAGCAGTTCTTC.

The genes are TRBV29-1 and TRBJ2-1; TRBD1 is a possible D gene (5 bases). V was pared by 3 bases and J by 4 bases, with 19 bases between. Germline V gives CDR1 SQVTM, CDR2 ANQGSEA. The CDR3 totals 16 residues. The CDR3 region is CSVDLWEQVGYNEQFF. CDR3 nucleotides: TGCAGCGTTGATCTGTGGGAACAGGTGGGTTACAATGAGCAGTTCTTC.

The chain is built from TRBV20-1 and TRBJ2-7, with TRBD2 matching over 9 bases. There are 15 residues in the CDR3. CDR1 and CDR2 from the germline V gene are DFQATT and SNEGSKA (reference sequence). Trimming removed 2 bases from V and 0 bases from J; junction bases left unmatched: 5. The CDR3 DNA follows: TGCAGTGCTAGAAGACTAGCGGAGACCTCCTACGAGCAGTACTTC. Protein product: CSARRLAETSYEQYF.

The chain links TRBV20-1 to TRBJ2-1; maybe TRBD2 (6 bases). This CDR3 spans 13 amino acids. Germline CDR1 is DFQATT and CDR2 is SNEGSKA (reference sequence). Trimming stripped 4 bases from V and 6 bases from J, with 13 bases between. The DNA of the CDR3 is TGCAGTGCTACGGGAGATAGGGGCAATGAGCAGTTCTTC. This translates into CSATGDRGNEQFF.

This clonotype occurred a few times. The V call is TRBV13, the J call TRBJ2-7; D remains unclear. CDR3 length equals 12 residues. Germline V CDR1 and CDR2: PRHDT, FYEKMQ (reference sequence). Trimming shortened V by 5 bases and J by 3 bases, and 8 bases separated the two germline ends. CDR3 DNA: TGTGCCAGCAGCAACCAGGACTACGAGCAGTACTTC. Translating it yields CASSNQDYEQYF. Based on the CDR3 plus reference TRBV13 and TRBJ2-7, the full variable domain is AAGVIQSPRHLIKEKRETATLKCYPIPRHDTVYWYQQGPGQDPQFLISFYEKMQSDKGSIPDRFSAQQFSDYHSELNMSSLELGDSALYFCASSNQDYEQYFGPGTRLTVT.

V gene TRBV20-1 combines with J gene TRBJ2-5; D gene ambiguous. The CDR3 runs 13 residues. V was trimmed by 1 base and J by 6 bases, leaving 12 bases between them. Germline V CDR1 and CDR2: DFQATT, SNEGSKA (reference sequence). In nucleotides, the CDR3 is TGCAGTGCTAGAGTGTTCGACCGTAAGACCCAGTACTTC. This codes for CSARVFDRKTQYF.

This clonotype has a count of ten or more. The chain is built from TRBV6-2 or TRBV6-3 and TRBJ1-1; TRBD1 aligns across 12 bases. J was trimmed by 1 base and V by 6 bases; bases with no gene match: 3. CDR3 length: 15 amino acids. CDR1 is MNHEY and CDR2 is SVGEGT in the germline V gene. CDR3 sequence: CASRGTGGKNTEAFF. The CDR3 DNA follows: TGTGCCAGCAGGGGGACAGGGGGCAAGAACACTGAAGCTTTCTTT.

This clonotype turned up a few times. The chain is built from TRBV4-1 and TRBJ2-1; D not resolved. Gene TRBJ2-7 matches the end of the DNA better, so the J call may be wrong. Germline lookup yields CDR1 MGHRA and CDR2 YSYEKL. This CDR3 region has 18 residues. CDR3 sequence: CASSQDLGPTGWGYEQYF. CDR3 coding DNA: TGCGCCAGCAGCCAAGATCTTGGACCTACGGGTTGGGGTTACGAGCAGTACTTC.

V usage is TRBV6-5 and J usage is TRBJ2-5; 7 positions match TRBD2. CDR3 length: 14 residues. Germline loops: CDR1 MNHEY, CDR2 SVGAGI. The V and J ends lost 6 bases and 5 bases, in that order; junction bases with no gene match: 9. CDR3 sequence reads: CASRRRLAAETQYF. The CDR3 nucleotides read TGTGCCAGCAGACGACGACTAGCTGCCGAGACCCAGTACTTC.

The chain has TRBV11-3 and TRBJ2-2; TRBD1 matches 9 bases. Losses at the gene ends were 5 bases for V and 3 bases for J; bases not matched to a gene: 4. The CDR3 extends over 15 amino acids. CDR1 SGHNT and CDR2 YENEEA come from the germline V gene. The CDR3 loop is CASSPGQGYTGELFF. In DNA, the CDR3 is TGTGCCAGCAGCCCGGGACAGGGATACACCGGGGAGCTGTTTTTT.

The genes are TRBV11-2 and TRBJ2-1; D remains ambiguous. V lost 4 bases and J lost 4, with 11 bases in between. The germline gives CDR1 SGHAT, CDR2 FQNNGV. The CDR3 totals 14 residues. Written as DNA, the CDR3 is TGTGCCAGCAGCTCCCGGGTTCTATACAATGAGCAGTTCTTC. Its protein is CASSSRVLYNEQFF.